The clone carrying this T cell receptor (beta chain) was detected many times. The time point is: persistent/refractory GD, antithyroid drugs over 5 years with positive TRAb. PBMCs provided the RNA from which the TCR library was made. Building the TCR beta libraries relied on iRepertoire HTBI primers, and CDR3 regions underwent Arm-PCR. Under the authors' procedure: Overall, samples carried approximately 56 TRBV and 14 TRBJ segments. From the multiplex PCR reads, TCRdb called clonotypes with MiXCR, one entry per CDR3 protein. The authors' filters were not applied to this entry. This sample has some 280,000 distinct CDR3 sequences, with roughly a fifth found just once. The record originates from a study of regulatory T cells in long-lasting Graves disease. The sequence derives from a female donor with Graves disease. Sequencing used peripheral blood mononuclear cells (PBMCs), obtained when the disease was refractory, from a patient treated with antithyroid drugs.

The CDR3 nucleotides are TGTGCCAGCAGCTTACGTAGCGGTTCAGGGGAGCTGTTTTTT. Protein product: CASSLRSGSGELFF. This chain connects TRBV11-2 to TRBJ2-2; possible D gene TRBD2, 6 bases. Germline loops: CDR1 SGHAT, CDR2 FQNNGV. V lost 2 bases and J 8 bases, leaving 12 bases between the germline ends. CDR3 size: 14 residues.